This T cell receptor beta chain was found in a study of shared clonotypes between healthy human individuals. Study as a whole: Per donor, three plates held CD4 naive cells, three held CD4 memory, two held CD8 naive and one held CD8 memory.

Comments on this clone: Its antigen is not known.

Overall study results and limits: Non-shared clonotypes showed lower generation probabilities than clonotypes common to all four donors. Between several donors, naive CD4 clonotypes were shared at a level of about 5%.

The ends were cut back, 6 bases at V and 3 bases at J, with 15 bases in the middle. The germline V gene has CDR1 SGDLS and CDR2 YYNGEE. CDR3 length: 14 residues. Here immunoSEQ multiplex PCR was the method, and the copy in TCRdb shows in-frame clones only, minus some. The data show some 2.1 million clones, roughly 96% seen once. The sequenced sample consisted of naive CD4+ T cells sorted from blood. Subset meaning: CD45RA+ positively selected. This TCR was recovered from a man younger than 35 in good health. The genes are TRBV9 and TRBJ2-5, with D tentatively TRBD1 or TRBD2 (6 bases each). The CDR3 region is CASNTGGSEETQYF. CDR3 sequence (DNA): TGTGCCAGCAACACCGGGGGCAGCGAAGAGACCCAGTACTTC.